Sequencing of this TCR beta chain was carried out in a study of cytomegalovirus exposure and HLA in healthy donors (dated by TCRdb to about 2017). About the study as a whole: The 666 repertoires of the first cohort and the 120 or so validation repertoires were produced on the same platform, according to a later analysis. The study was designed to test whether signatures of past pathogen exposure could be identified by cataloging public T cell receptors. A separate validation cohort of roughly 110 different subjects was used in addition to the roughly 670-subject first cohort. To predict cytomegalovirus infection status, the study brought together high-throughput TCR immunosequencing, statistical association of individual TCRs with disease status, and machine learning.

Library construction relied on the immunoSEQ multiplex PCR assay. The study's processing was this. To diagnose cytomegalovirus status from the catalog of TCR beta chain sequences, a statistical classification framework was built. Not all clones reach the TCRdb copy of this immuneACCESS table, which keeps in-frame sequences only. Checked studies attribute under half of the gap to unresolved V genes and leave the rest unexplained. From that table come the V and J calls and clone size; the DNA was used to work out D and trimming. Here the sample has about 120,000 clones; roughly 95% occur a single time. The ten largest clones take up about 1.7% of the sample. Overall study results and their limits: All 120 or so repertoires were used to score co-occurrence in the validation cohort in a later analysis, because that analysis had no HLA typing for the cohort. In both the original and validation cohorts, the classifier was reported to diagnose cytomegalovirus status with high specificity and sensitivity. In a later analysis, TCRs clustered in the first cohort were found to also tend to co-occur in the roughly 130 validation repertoires, with about 93% of cluster scores above 0. The study listed 164 TCR beta chains as associated with cytomegalovirus. Most TCR sequences were seen in very few donors, while some public TCRs were found in many individuals. It was suggested by the authors that the approach could potentially be generalized to other disease states and immunological phenotypes. In vitro tests confirmed that three of the cytomegalovirus-associated TCR beta chains recognize cytomegalovirus antigens.

A note on this clone: The specificity of this receptor is unknown. Nothing much larger sits one base from this clone, and base qualities are not available.

Spanning cysteine to phenylalanine, the CDR3 consists of 15 amino acids. This entry keeps only the CDR3 DNA: 45 bases, framed from base 1. Looking up the germline V gene yields CDR1 MGHDK and CDR2 SYGVNS. V is reduced by 6 bases and J by 2 bases, leaving a spacing of 17 bases between them. Donors formed part of the validation cohort, which comprised 120 subjects and was distinct from the first cohort of 670 or so subjects. The clonotype originates from a man aged 18-30 years in good health and CMV-seronegative. In this chain, TRBV25-1 is recombined with TRBJ2-7; perhaps TRBD1 is the D gene, with 7 bases matching. The sequenced material came from PBMCs. The CDR3: CASRTGTAGPYEQYF. The DNA reads TGTGCCAGCAGAACCGGGACAGCGGGCCCCTACGAGCAGTACTTC.